Sequencing of this T cell receptor (beta chain) was carried out in a study of T cells in Graves' hyperthyroidism and ophthalmopathy (dated by TCRdb to the late 2010s). Regarding the research as a whole: Peripheral blood samples were taken at initial diagnosis, before any treatment was given. The paper describes TCR Vbeta CDR3 sequencing of roughly 130 peripheral blood samples, made up of about 40 ophthalmopathy patients, roughly 80 hyperthyroidism patients and around 17 progressor patients. Prospective prediction of ophthalmopathy was tested in an independent validation cohort of 18 to 20 hyperthyroidism patients and 15 to 17 patients who later progressed to ophthalmopathy. The 100 discovery patients were randomly split 7:3 into training and test sets. Once sampling was done, hyperthyroidism patients were given methimazole at a starting dose of 30 mg daily, whereas ophthalmopathy patients were given high-dose intravenous methylprednisolone. TCR V-J signatures able to tell the groups apart were searched for in a discovery cohort of 95 or so patients, of whom about 40 had Graves' ophthalmopathy and 57 had stable Graves' hyperthyroidism. The study also compared thyroid tissue and blood T-cell repertoires from more than 5 Graves' hyperthyroidism patients. The investigation overall reported the following: Ophthalmopathy was separated from stable hyperthyroidism by a 13 V-J signature model, with approximately 89% sensitivity and about 84% specificity obtained in cross-validation and 80%/75% obtained in testing. During validation, the model predicted progression to ophthalmopathy a median of about 6.5 months ahead of onset, with 70.59% sensitivity and 72.22% specificity. No statistical method was used to fix the sample size in advance, and group allocation was not hidden from the investigators. Most expanded thyroid clonotypes (frequency above 0.001) were also found in blood, which suggests that blood repertoires may mirror thyroid immune responses.

CDR1 MNHNS and CDR2 SASEGT are derived from the germline V gene. Taken from cysteine to phenylalanine, the CDR3 has 14 residues. Only CDR3 DNA remains: 42 bases, in frame from the first base. V sheds 4 bases and J sheds 0 bases, leaving 6 bases between their ends. This clonotype has a count of ten or more. This clone's antigen is unknown. One base away there is no much larger clone; base qualities are not given. Hyperthyroidism patients were newly diagnosed, with disease duration under 2 months, and aged 18 to 65 years. The study excluded patients with uncontrolled infections, other autoimmune diseases, pregnancy or lactation. Diagnoses were established on the basis of clinical symptoms, serum thyroxine and TRAb, thyroid ultrasound, and orbital computed tomography. For progressor patients, blood was drawn at the first diagnosis of hyperthyroidism, before any ophthalmopathy symptoms had appeared. Ficoll-Paque density gradient centrifugation was used to isolate PBMCs from 9.5 to 10 ml of fresh peripheral blood. Patients classed as progressors first received a Graves' hyperthyroidism diagnosis and then went on to develop ophthalmopathy during follow-up. Total RNA was extracted using Trizol reagent, and RNA quality was assessed on an Agilent 2100 Bioanalyzer.

Amplification of TCR beta CDR3 regions was carried out from RNA transcripts. The TCR CDR3 was subjected to a first round of RT-PCR using the HTBI primer set and the Qiagen OneStep RT-PCR kit. Libraries were constructed in a second round of multiplex PCR, after which size selection and purification were carried out. Paired-end sequencing of the libraries was performed with 100 bp reads on an Illumina HiSeq2000. On the study's bioinformatics: SOAPnuke was used to process the raw data, throwing out any read that contained adapters or uncalled bases, had a mean Phred below 15, or lacked an exact constant-primer or identifier match. COPE v1.2.5 was used to merge high-quality paired reads, and clonotypes were defined as unique nucleotide sequences. MiTCR v1.1 was used to align clonotypes to the IMGT TRBV, TRBD and TRBJ reference segments. The analysis included only V-J combinations with a frequency above 0.0001, which together covered around 99% of the repertoires. A TCS score was defined as the ratio of F50 (clonal expansion) to E x V (chaos), with BLOSUM62-based TCRdist applied between CDR3 peptides within each V-J. Welch's t-statistics and random forest reduced roughly 540 V-J features to 13, which were used in a naive Bayes classifier (R e1071). Starting from the raw public reads, TCRdb applied fastp trimming at Q25, assembled clones with MiXCR and retained in-frame beta chains. One record per CDR3 amino acid sequence lists the most common genes and DNA. These V and J calls are TCRdb output, not the study's own analysis. The sample yields approximately 620,000 distinct CDR3 sequences; 11% to 15% were counted once. The ten largest clonotypes hold less than 6% of the sample.

This TCR came from a woman between 25 and 40 years old with Graves' hyperthyroidism that later progressed to Graves' ophthalmopathy. The source material was blood. This sequence uses TRBV6-1 and TRBJ2-2; confidence is insufficient to name the D gene. CDR3 loop: CASSGSTNTGELFF. The DNA is as follows: TGTGCCAGCAGTGGTTCAACGAACACCGGGGAGCTGTTTTTT.